This is a list of T cell receptor beta chains from one sample in a study of cytomegalovirus exposure and HLA in healthy donors. TCRdb keeps only in-frame clones here, not all; method: immunoSEQ multiplex PCR. This table has about 150,000 clones, around 80% appearing once. Specimen: PBMCs. The receptor set was obtained from a man in his fifties in good health and CMV-seropositive. The CDR3 runs from the conserved cysteine through the conserved F or W. D genes are given only for firm matches. A clone size is listed for some rows: how often the clone was seen (once, few, many), or a class if it is expanded.

d_call,cdr3_length,clone_size,j_call,v_call,cdr3_nt,cdr3_aa
.,16,.,TRBJ1-5,TRBV7-8,TGTGCCAGCAGCTTAGTTGAAGGGGGATCCGGTCAGCCCCAGCATTTT,CASSLVEGGSGQPQHF
.,13,.,TRBJ1-4,TRBV6-5,TGTGCCAGCAGTTACCAGGTGAATGAAAAACTGTTTTTT,CASSYQVNEKLFF
.,15,.,TRBJ1-6,TRBV6-5,TGTGCCAGCAGTTACTCACAGGGTTTAGGGTCACCCCTCCACTTT,CASSYSQGLGSPLHF
TRBD2,17,.,TRBJ2-1,TRBV7-3,TGTGCCAGCAGCCCTACGGCAGTAGCGGGCCCCCACAATGAGCAGTTCTTC,CASSPTAVAGPHNEQFF
.,14,.,TRBJ1-5,TRBV7-2,TGTGCCAGCAGCTTTTCGGAGGGCAATCAGCCCCAGCATTTT,CASSFSEGNQPQHF
.,12,once,TRBJ2-2,TRBV9,TGTGCCAGCAGCGTATCGGCCGGGGAGCTGTTTTTT,CASSVSAGELFF
.,13,.,TRBJ2-3,TRBV7-9,TGTGCCAGCAGCGTCGAACGGGCAGATACGCAGTATTTT,CASSVERADTQYF
.,14,.,TRBJ2-2,TRBV5-1,TGCGCCAGCAGCTTAGCTGCGAACACCGGGGAGCTGTTTTTT,CASSLAANTGELFF
.,14,once,TRBJ2-1,TRBV2,TGTGCCAGCAGGGGACTTACCTCCTACAATGAGCAGTTCTTC,CASRGLTSYNEQFF
.,13,.,TRBJ2-3,TRBV7-9,TGTGCCAGCAGTCCCGGGAGCCTAGATACGCAGTATTTT,CASSPGSLDTQYF
.,12,once,TRBJ1-1,TRBV5-6,TGTGCCAGCCGGGGTCGGAACACTGAAGCTTTCTTT,CASRGRNTEAFF
.,15,.,TRBJ1-1,TRBV19,TGTGCCAGTAGTATGGGTGGAGGAGGGAACACTGAAGCTTTCTTT,CASSMGGGGNTEAFF
.,14,.,TRBJ1-5,TRBV5-6,TGTGCCAGCAGCTTGGCACAGGGTGGCCAGCCCCAGCATTTT,CASSLAQGGQPQHF
TRBD1,18,.,TRBJ2-3,TRBV4-1,TGCGCCAGCAGCCAACCCGGGACAGGGTTTTCTAGCACAGATACGCAGTATTTT,CASSQPGTGFSSTDTQYF
.,16,.,TRBJ2-3,TRBV6-6,TGTGCCAGCAGTTACTCCGGGACAAGAGTGGCAGATACGCAGTATTTT,CASSYSGTRVADTQYF
TRBD1,17,.,TRBJ1-2,TRBV5-1,TGCGCCAGCAGCTTGGGGTTCCGGCAGGGGGCGGACTATGGCTACACCTTC,CASSLGFRQGADYGYTF
.,13,.,TRBJ1-2,TRBV18,TGTGCCAGCTCCTCGGACAGCTACTATGGCTACACCTTC,CASSSDSYYGYTF
.,14,.,TRBJ1-2,TRBV6-1,TGTGCCAGCAGAGAGATTGGACGGACTTATGGCTACACCTTC,CASREIGRTYGYTF
TRBD1,17,.,TRBJ1-1,TRBV4-2,TGTGCCAGCAGCCAGGGGGGACAGGGTTACATGAACACTGAAGCTTTCTTT,CASSQGGQGYMNTEAFF
TRBD2,14,.,TRBJ2-1,TRBV5-1,TGCGCCAGCAGCTTACTAGCGGGAGGGTTCGATCGGTTCTTC,CASSLLAGGFDRFF
.,16,.,TRBJ1-6,TRBV25-1,TGTGCCAGCAGTGGTTTTGGTAGCTCCTATAATTCACCCCTCCACTTT,CASSGFGSSYNSPLHF
TRBD1,11,.,TRBJ1-2,TRBV28,TGTGCCACCTACAGGGGACAGGGCTACACCTTC,CATYRGQGYTF
TRBD2,15,.,TRBJ2-2,TRBV11-3,TGTGCCAGCAGCTCCTGGACTAGCGCGAACGGGGAGCTGTTTTTT,CASSSWTSANGELFF
.,16,.,TRBJ1-6,TRBV7-9,TGTGCCAGCAGCTCGTTTATTGGGGGGTCCTTCTCACCCCTCCACTTT,CASSSFIGGSFSPLHF
.,16,once,TRBJ2-2,TRBV15,TGTGCCACCAGCAGAGAGTGGGCTAGGGGGTCCGGGGAGCTGTTTTTT,CATSREWARGSGELFF
TRBD1,14,.,TRBJ2-5,TRBV29-1,TGCAGCGTTAAGGACAGGGGGCGTTGGGAGACCCAGTACTTC,CSVKDRGRWETQYF
.,15,few,TRBJ1-2,TRBV28,TGTGCCAGCAGTCCGCCTAGTTTGCGTAACTATGGCTACACCTTC,CASSPPSLRNYGYTF